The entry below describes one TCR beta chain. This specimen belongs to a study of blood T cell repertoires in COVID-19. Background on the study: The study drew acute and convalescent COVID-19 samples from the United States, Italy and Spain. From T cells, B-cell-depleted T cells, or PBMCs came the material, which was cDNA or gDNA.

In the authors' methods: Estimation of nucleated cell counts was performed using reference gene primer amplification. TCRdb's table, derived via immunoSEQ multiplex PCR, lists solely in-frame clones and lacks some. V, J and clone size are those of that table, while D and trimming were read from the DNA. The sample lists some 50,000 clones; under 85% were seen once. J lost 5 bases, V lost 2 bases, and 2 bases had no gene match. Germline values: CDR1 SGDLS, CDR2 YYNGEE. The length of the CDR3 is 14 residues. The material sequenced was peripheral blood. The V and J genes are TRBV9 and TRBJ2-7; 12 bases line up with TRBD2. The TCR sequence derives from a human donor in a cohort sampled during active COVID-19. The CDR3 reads CASSVTSGSHEQYF. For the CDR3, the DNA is TGTGCCAGCAGCGTGACTAGCGGGAGTCACGAGCAGTACTTC.